This T cell receptor beta chain was recovered during a study of blood T cell repertoires in COVID-19. Sequenced by immunoSEQ multiplex PCR; TCRdb stores in-frame clones only, minus some. The sample includes 100,000 to 150,000 clones, roughly 90% of them seen just once. This CDR3 has 16 amino acids. Germline V CDR1 and CDR2: SNHLY, FYNNEI. The V and J ends lost 7 bases and 2 bases, in that order; junction bases with no gene match: 7. The chain uses TRBV2 and TRBJ2-2, with 10 bases matching TRBD2. The receptor was isolated from a man aged 65-85 years with active COVID-19. The sequencing input was peripheral blood. DNA for the CDR3: TGTGCCAGCAAGTCTAGCGGGAGCTTTAACACCGGGGAGCTGTTTTTT. As protein: CASKSSGSFNTGELFF.